Listed below are T cell receptor beta chains from one sample, sequenced in a study of T cell responses to AZD1222 COVID-19 vaccine. Method: immunoSEQ multiplex PCR; TCRdb's copy keeps in-frame clones and lacks some. The sample shows about 92,000 clones, 80% to 90% of them seen only once. The material sequenced was peripheral blood, taken on day 0 of AZD1222 vaccination. These receptors originate from an adult in good health. CDR3s include the opening cysteine and the closing phenylalanine or tryptophan. Each record gives: J gene, V gene, CDR3 protein.

TRBJ1-1,TRBV7-9,CASSPTGTEAFF
TRBJ1-1,TRBV3-1/TRBV3-2,CASSQGQGTAEAFF
TRBJ2-5,TRBV24-1,CATSPSGGQEETQYF
TRBJ2-3,TRBV2,CASRTGVITDTQYF
TRBJ1-1,TRBV5-4,CASSLLIGDTEAFF
TRBJ2-5,TRBV7-2,CASSLAGGGETQYF
TRBJ1-2,TRBV5-5,CASSPSVDNYGYTF
TRBJ1-1,TRBV4-2,CASSQGKSNTEAFF
TRBJ1-2,TRBV19,CASSIARANYGYTF
TRBJ1-6,TRBV5-8,CASSSQGSYNSPLHF
TRBJ2-5,TRBV5-1,CASRRASAETQYF
TRBJ1-4,TRBV5-6,CASSLDSLDEKLFF
TRBJ1-1,TRBV19,CASSSGHLNTEAFF
TRBJ2-4,TRBV6-5,CASSSGGGRAKNIQYF
TRBJ1-2,TRBV7-2,CASSLNHLFANYGYTF
TRBJ1-2,TRBV19,CASSTTTPNYGYTF
TRBJ1-4,TRBV10-1,CASQTGVGEKLFF
TRBJ1-5,TRBV6-5,CASSYSWNQPQHF
TRBJ1-3,TRBV7-8,CASSLGSGRSGNTIYF
TRBJ1-6,TRBV2,CASSEDRGYSPLHF
TRBJ1-1,TRBV11-2,CASSLVSGTEAFF
TRBJ1-5,TRBV10-3,CAISPGQGSYQPQHF
TRBJ1-5,TRBV11-3,CASSLWVGGDKTQHF
TRBJ2-6,TRBV27,CASSRPGITGANVLTF
TRBJ2-1,TRBV5-1,CASSLLAGGSSYNEQFF
TRBJ2-5,TRBV7-3,CASSLGLRETQYF
TRBJ2-7,TRBV10-1,CASSRDRGEQYF
TRBJ1-5,TRBV30,CAWSLGGAGQPQHF
TRBJ2-7,TRBV11-2,CASSLGYSLAKQYF
TRBJ2-3,TRBV18,CASSPNGGADTQYF
TRBJ1-1,TRBV6-6,CASSPTWGMTEAFF
TRBJ1-6,TRBV6-5,CASSYFRGQNSPLHF
TRBJ2-1,TRBV9,CASSVGDANLYNEQFF
TRBJ2-3,TRBV5-6,CASSSTGTSRTDTQYF
TRBJ1-1,TRBV19,CASSPGRVVSTEAFF
TRBJ2-6,TRBV18,CATFRDRVSGANVLTF
TRBJ2-7,TRBV20-1,CSASRKLGGLYEQYF
TRBJ2-3,TRBV29-1,CSVEGGGGTDTQYF
TRBJ2-7,TRBV30,CASKGGASEQYF
TRBJ1-2,TRBV30,CACIAAGSNYGYTF
TRBJ1-2,TRBV19,CASSIGTGTSYGYTF
TRBJ2-1,TRBV10-3,CAISVRGALSNEQFF
TRBJ1-2,TRBV5-1,CASSLEARGLDGYTF
TRBJ1-4,TRBV9,CASSVGGATNEKLFF
TRBJ1-5,TRBV28,CASSLAVGQPQHF
TRBJ2-1,TRBV3-1/TRBV3-2,CASSPSQGRQFF
TRBJ2-1,TRBV5-1,CASSLEETGSFSYNEQFF
TRBJ1-5,TRBV18,CASSPRDSNQPQHF
TRBJ1-6,TRBV6-4,CASSPGGVSSPLHF
TRBJ1-2,TRBV6-5,CASRGWDSNYGYTF